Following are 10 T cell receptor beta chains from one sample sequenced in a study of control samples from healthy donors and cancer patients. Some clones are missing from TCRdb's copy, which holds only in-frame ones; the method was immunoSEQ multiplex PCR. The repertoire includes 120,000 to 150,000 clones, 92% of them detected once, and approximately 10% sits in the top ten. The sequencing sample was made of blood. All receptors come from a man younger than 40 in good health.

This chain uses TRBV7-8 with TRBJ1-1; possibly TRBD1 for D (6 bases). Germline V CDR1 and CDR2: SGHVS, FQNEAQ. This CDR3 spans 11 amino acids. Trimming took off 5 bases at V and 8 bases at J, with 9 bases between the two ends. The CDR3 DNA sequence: TGTGCCAGCAGCCCAGGACAGGAAGCTTTCTTT. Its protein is CASSPGQEAFF. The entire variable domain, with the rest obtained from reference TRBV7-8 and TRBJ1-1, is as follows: GAGVSQSPRYKVAKRGQDVALRCDPISGHVSLFWYQQALGQGPEFLTYFQNEAQLDKSGLPSDRFFAERPEGSVSTLKIQRTQQEDSAVYLCASSPGQEAFFGQGTRLTVV.

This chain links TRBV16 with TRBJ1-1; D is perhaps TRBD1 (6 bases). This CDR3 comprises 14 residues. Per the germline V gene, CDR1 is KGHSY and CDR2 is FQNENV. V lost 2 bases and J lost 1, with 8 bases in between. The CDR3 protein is CASSQTRGNTEAFF. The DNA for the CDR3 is TGTGCCAGCAGCCAAACCAGGGGGAACACTGAAGCTTTCTTT.

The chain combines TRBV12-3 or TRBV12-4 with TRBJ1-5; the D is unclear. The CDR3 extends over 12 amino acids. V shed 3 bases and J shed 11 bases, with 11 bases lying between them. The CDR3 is CASSFSRLAQHF. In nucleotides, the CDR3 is TGTGCCAGCAGTTTCTCCCGGCTGGCCCAGCATTTT.

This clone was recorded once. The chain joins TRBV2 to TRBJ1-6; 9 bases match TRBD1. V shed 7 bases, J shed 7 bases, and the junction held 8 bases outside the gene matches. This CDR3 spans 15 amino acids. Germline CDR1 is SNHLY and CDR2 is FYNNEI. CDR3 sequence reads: CASMMGGTGNSPLHF. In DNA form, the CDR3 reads TGTGCCAGCATGATGGGGGGGACAGGGAATTCACCCCTCCACTTT.

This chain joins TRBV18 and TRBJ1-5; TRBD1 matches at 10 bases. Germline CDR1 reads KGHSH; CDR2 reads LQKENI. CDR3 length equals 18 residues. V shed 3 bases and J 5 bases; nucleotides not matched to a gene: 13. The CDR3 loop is CASSPSTRAGTGDQPQHF. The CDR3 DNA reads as TGTGCCAGCTCACCCAGTACTCGAGCCGGGACAGGGGATCAGCCCCAGCATTTT. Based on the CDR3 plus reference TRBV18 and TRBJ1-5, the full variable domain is NAGVMQNPRHLVRRRGQEARLRCSPMKGHSHVYWYRQLPEEGLKFMVYLQKENIIDESGMPKERFSAEFPKEGPSILRIQQVVRGDSAAYFCASSPSTRAGTGDQPQHFGDGTRLSIL.

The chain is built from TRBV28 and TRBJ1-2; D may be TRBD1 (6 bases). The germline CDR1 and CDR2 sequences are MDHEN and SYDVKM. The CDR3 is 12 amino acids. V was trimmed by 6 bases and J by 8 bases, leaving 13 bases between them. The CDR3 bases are TGTGCCAGCAGCACGACAGGTTACGGCTACACCTTC. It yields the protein CASSTTGYGYTF.

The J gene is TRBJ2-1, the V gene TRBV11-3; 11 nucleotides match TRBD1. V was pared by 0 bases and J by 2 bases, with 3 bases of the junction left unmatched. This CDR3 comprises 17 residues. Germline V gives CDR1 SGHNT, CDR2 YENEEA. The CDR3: CASSLDQDRGPYNEQFF. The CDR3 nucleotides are TGTGCCAGCAGCTTAGATCAGGACAGGGGGCCCTACAATGAGCAGTTCTTC.

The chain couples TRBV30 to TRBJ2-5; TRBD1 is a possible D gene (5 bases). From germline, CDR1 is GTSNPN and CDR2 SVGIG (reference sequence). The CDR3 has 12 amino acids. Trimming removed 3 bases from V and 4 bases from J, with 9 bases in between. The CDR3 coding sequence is TGTGCCTGGAGCAGGGTCGGAGAGACCCAGTACTTC. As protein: CAWSRVGETQYF.

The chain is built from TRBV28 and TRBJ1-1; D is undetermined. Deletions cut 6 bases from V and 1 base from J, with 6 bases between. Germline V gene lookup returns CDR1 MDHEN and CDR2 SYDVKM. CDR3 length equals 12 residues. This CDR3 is CASRYSNTEAFF. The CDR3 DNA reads TGTGCCAGCAGATATTCGAACACTGAAGCTTTCTTT.

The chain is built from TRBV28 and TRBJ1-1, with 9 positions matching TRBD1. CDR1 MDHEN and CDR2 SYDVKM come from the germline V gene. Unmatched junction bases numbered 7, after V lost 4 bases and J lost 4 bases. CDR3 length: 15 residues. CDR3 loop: CASSYWDRVSTEAFF. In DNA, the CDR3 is TGTGCCAGCAGTTATTGGGACAGGGTGTCCACTGAAGCTTTCTTT.